The clone carrying this T cell receptor (beta chain) was recorded once. Germline CDR1 and CDR2: LGHDT and YNNKEL (reference sequence). The ends were cut back, 5 bases at V and 4 bases at J, with 9 bases in the middle. CDR3 length: 12 amino acids. The record originates from a study of blood T cell repertoires in COVID-19. About the research overall: Samples of COVID-19 (acute and convalescent) were obtained from the United States, Italy and Spain. The analysed material was cDNA or gDNA that came from T cells, B-cell-depleted T cells, or PBMCs.

As originally analysed: Amplification with reference gene primers provided the estimates of nucleated cell counts. Method: immunoSEQ multiplex PCR; TCRdb's copy keeps in-frame clones and lacks some. The DNA gave D and trimming, while V, J and clone size come from that table. Among about 200,000 clones, around 84% were seen once, and the ten largest hold approximately 5.9%. The specimen was peripheral blood. The V and J genes are TRBV3-1 (or the pseudogene TRBV3-2) and TRBJ2-7, with a weak D call TRBD1 (6 bases). The sequence was obtained from a man of 80 years or more with acute or convalescent COVID-19. This chain's CDR3 is CASSWTEYEQYF. Written as DNA, the CDR3 is TGTGCCAGCAGCTGGACAGAGTACGAGCAGTACTTC.